This T cell receptor (beta chain) is from a study of radiation and T cells in renal cell carcinoma. The time point here: blood 2 weeks post-SBRT. The treatment here: 15 Gy SBRT to primary tumor, nephrectomy 4 weeks later. CDR1 is SNHLY, CDR2 FYNNEI, per germline. The CDR3 is made up of 12 amino acids. Trimming took 6 bases from V and 3 from J, leaving 8 bases between them. Repertoires were generated with immunoSEQ multiplex PCR, while TCRdb's copy carries only in-frame clones and drops some. The sample yields 95,000 to 150,000 clones, around 85% seen once. The rearrangement uses TRBV2 and TRBJ1-2, with TRBD1 as a possible D gene (5 bases). The clonotype was recovered from a man aged 50 to 59 with renal cell carcinoma. Sample: blood, taken from a patient whose treatment included radiotherapy and nephrectomy. The CDR3 DNA follows: TGTGCCAGCAGCCTCAGGGACTATGGCTACACCTTC. Translated, it gives CASSLRDYGYTF.